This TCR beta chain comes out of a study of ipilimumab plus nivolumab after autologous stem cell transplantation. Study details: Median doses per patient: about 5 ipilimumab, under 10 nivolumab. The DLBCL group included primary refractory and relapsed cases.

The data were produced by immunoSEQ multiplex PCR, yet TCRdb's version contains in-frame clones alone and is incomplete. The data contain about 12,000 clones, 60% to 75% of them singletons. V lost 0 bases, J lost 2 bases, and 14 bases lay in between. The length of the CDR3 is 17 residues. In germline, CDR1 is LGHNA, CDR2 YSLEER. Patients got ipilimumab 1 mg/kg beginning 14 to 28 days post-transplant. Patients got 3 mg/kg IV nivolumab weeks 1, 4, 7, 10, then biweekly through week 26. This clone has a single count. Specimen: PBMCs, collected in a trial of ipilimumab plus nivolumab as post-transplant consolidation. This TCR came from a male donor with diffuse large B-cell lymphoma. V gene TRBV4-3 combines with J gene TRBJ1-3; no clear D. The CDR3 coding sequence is TGCGCCAGCAGCCAAGATCCATACCCTTCGGCTGGAAACACCATATATTTT. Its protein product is CASSQDPYPSAGNTIYF.